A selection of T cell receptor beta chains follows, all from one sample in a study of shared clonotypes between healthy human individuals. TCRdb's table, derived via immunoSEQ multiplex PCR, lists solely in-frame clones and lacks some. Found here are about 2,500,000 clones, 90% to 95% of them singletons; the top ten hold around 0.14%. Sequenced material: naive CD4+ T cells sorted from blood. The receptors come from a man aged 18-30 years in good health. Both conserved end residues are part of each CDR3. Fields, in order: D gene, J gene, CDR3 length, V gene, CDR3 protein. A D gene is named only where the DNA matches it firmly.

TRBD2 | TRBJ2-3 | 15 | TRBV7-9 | CASSLGTSGGDTQYF
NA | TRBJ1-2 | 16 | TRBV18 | CASSPLDTGVNYGYTF
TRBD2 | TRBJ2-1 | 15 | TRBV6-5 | CASSYSASGSYEQFF
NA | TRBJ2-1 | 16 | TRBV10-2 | CASSGSSVGAYNEQFF
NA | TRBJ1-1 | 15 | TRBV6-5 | CASSYGTLMNTEAFF
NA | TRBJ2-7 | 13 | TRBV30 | CAWSQEGSYEQYF
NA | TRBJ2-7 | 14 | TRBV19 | CASSIVGTPGEQYF
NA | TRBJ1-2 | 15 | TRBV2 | CASSEALRVGDGYTF
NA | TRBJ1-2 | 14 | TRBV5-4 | CASSLVRGLYGYTF
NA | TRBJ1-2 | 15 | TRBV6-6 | CASNIQGEGAYGYTF
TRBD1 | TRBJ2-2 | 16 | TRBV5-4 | CASSLAVTGASGELFF
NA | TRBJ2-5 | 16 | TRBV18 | CASSPPGSAFRETQYF
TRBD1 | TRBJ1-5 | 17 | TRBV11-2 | CASSADRGAYSNQPQHF
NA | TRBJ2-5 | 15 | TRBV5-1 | CASSLDVGAEETQYF
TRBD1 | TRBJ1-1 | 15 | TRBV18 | CASSPRTGEGTEAFF
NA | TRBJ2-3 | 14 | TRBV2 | CASSTLVSTDTQYF
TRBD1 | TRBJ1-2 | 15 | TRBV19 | CASSFGQGGMAGYTF
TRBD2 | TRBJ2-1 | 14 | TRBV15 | CATSPSGERFEQFF
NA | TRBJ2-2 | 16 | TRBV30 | CAWSPRGSTNTGELFF
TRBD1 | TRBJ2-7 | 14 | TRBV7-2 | CASSLGRQGREQYF
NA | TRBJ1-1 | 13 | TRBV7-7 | CASSLGRETEAFF
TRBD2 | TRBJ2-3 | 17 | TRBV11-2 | CASSNPPGGLSTDTQYF
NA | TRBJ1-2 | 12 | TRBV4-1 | CASSPQGHGYTF